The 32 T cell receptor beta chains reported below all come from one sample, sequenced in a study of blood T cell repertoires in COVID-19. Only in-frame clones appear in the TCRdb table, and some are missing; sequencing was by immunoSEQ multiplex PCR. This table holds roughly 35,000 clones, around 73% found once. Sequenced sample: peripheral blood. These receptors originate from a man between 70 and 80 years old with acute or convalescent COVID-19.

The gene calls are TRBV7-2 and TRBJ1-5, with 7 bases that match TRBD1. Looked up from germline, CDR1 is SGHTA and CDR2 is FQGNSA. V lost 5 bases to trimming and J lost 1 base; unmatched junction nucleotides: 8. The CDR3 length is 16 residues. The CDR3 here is CASSPRGTASNQPQHF. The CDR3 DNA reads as TGTGCCAGCAGCCCTAGGGGGACAGCCAGCAATCAGCCCCAGCATTTT.

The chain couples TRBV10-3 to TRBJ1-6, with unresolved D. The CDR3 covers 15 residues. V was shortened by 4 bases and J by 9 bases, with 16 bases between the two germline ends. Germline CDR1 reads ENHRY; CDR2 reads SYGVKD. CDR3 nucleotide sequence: TGTGCCATCAGTGTCGGCCCCGGGTTGAGTTCACCCCTCCACTTT. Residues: CAISVGPGLSSPLHF.

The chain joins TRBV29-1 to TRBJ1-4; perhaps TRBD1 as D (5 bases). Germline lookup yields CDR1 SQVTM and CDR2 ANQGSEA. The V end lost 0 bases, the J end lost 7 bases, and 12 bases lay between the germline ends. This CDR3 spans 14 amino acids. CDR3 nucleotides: TGCAGCGTTGAAGATCAAAGGGGCGGTGAAAAACTGTTTTTT. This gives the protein CSVEDQRGGEKLFF.

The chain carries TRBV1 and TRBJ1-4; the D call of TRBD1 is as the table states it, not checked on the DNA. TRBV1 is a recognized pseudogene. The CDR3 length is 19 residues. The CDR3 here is CTSSQDNWDRAATNEKLFF. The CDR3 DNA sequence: TGCACCAGCAGCCAAGATAACTGGGACAGGGCGGCAACTAATGAAAAACTGTTTTTT.

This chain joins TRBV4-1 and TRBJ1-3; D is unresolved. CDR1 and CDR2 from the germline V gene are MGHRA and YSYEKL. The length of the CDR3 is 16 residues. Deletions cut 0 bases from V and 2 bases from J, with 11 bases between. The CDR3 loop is CASSQERAIAGNTIYF. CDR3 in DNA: TGCGCCAGCAGCCAAGAGAGGGCTATAGCTGGAAACACCATATATTTT.

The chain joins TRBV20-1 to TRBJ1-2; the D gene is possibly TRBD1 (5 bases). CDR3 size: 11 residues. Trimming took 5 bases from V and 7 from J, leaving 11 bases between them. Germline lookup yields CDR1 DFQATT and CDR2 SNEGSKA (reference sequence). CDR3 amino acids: CSAGATVGYTF. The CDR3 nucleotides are TGCAGTGCTGGGGCCACCGTTGGCTACACCTTC.

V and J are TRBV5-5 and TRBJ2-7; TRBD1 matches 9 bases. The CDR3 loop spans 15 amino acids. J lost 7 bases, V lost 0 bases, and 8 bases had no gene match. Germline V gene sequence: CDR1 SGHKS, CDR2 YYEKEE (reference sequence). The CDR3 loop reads CASSLALGQGLEQYF. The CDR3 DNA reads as TGTGCCAGCAGCTTGGCCTTGGGACAGGGATTAGAGCAGTACTTC.

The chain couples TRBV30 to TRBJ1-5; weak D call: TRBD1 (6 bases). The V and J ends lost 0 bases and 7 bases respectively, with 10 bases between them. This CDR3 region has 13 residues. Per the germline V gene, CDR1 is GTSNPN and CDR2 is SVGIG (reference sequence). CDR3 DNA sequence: TGTGCCTGGAGTGTACAGGGTGCGCAGCCCCAGCATTTT. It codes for CAWSVQGAQPQHF.

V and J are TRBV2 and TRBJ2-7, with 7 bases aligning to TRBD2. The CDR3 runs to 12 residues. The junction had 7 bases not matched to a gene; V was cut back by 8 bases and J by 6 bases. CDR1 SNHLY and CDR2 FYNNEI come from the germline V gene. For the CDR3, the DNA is TGTGCCAGCCGCCTTTGGGGGGGCGAGCAGTACTTC. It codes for CASRLWGGEQYF.

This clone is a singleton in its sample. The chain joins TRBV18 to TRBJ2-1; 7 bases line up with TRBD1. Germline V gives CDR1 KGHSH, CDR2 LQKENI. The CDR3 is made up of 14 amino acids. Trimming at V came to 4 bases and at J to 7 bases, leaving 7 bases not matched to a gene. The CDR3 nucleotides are TGTGCCAGCTCACTACGGGACAGATGGAATGAGCAGTTCTTC. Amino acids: CASSLRDRWNEQFF. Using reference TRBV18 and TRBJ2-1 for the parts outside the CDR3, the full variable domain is NAGVMQNPRHLVRRRGQEARLRCSPMKGHSHVYWYRQLPEEGLKFMVYLQKENIIDESGMPKERFSAEFPKEGPSILRIQQVVRGDSAAYFCASSLRDRWNEQFFGPGTRLTVL.

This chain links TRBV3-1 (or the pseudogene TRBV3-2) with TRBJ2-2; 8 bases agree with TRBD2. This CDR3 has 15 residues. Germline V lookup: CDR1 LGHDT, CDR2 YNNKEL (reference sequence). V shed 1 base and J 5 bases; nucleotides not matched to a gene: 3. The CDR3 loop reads CASSQASGPTGELFF. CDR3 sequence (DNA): TGTGCCAGCAGCCAAGCTAGCGGGCCTACCGGGGAGCTGTTTTTT.

The CDR3 loop reads CSAVGAGGLGETQYF. The CDR3, as DNA: TGCAGCGCGGTCGGAGCGGGAGGACTCGGGGAGACCCAGTACTTC. The gene calls are TRBV29-1 and TRBJ2-5; 9 nucleotides agree with TRBD2. Germline values: CDR1 SQVTM, CDR2 ANQGSEA. The CDR3 consists of 15 residues. Trimming cost V 7 bases and J 5 bases; bases outside gene matches: 14.

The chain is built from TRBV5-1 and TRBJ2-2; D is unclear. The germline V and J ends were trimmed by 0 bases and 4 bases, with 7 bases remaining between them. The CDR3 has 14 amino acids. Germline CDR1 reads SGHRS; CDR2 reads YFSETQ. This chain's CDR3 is CASSLAILTGELFF. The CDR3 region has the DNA TGCGCCAGCAGCTTGGCCATACTCACCGGGGAGCTGTTTTTT.

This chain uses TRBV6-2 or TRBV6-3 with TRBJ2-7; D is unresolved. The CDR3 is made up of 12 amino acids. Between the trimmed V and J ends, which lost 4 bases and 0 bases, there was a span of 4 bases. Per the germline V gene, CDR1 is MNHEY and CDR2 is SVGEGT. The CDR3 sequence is CASSFNSYEQYF. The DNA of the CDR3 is TGTGCCAGCAGTTTTAACTCCTACGAGCAGTACTTC.

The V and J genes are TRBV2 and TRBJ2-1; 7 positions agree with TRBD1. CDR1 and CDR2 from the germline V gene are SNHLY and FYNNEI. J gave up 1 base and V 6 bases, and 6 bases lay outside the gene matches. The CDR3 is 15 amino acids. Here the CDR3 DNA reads TGTGCCAGCAGGGAGACAGGGACATCCTACAATGAGCAGTTCTTC. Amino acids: CASRETGTSYNEQFF.

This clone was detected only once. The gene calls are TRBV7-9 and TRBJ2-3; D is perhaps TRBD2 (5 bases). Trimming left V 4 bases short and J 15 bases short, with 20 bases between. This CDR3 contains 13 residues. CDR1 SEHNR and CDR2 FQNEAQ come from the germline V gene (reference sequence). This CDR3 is CASSSYIEGGQYF. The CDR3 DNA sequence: TGTGCCAGCAGCTCGTATATAGAGGGTGGCCAATATTTT.

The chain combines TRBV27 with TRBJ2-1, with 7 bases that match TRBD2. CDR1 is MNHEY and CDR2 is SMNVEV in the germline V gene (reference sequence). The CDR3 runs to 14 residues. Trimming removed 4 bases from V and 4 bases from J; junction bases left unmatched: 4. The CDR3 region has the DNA TGTGCCAGCAGTTCGAGGCGGGAGTACAATGAGCAGTTCTTC. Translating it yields CASSSRREYNEQFF.

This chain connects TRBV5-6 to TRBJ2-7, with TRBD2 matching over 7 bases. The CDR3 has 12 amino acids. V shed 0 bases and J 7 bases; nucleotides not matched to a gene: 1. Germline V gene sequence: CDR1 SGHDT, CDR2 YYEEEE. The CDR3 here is CASSLVGREQYF. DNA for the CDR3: TGTGCCAGCAGCTTGGTCGGGAGGGAGCAGTACTTC.

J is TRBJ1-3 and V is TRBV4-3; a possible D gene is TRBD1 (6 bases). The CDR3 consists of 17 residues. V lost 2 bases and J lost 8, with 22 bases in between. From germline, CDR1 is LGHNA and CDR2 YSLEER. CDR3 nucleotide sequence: TGCGCCAGCAGCCAATCTAAACAACAGGGCGCCCTGGACACCATATATTTT. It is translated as CASSQSKQQGALDTIYF.

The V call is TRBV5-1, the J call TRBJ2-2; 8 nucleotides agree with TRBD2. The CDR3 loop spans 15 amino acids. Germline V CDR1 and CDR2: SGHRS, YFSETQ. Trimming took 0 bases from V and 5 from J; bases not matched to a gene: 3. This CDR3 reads CASSLVASGTGELFF. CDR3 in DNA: TGCGCCAGCAGCTTGGTGGCTAGCGGGACCGGGGAGCTGTTTTTT.

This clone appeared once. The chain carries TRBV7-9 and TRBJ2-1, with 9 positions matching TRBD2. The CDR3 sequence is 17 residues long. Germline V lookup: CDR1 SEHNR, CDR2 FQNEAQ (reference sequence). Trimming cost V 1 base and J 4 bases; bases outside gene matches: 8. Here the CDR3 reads CASSLGGSGRGYNEQFF. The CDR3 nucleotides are TGTGCCAGCAGCTTAGGTGGTAGCGGGAGAGGGTACAATGAGCAGTTCTTC. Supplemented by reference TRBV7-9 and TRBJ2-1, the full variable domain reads DTGVSQNPRHKITKRGQNVTFRCDPISEHNRLYWYRQTLGQGPEFLTYFQNEAQLEKSRLLSDRFSAERPKGSFSTLEIQRTEQGDSAMYLCASSLGGSGRGYNEQFFGPGTRLTVL.

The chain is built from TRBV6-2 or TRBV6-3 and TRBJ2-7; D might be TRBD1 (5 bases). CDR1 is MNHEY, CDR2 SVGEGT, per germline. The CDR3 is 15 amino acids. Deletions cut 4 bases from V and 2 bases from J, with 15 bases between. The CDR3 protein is CASSSRQLWTYEQYF. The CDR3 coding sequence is TGTGCCAGCAGTTCAAGACAGTTATGGACCTACGAGCAGTACTTC.

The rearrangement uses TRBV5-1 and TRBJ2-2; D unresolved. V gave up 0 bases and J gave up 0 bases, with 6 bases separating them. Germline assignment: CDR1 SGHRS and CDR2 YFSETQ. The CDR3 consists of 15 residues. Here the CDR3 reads CASSLGHTNTGELFF. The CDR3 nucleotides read TGCGCCAGCAGCTTGGGACATACGAACACCGGGGAGCTGTTTTTT.

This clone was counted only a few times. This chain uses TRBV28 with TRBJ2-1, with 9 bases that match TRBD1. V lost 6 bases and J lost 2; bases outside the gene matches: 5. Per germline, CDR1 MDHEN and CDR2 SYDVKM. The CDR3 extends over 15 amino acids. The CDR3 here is CASRATGGTYNEQFF. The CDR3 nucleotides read TGTGCCAGCAGAGCGACAGGGGGGACCTACAATGAGCAGTTCTTC.

For the CDR3, the DNA is TGCGCCAGCAGCTTAAGGGGACAGAGCTTTTATAGCAATCAGCCCCAGCATTTT. Protein: CASSLRGQSFYSNQPQHF. The rearrangement joins TRBV5-1 to TRBJ1-5, with 7 bases identical to TRBD1. V lost 2 bases, J lost 0 bases, and 11 bases stayed unmatched. The CDR3 is 18 amino acids. Germline V gene data show CDR1 as SGHRS and CDR2 as YFSETQ. The full variable domain, completed using reference TRBV5-1 and TRBJ1-5, is KAGVTQTPRYLIKTRGQQVTLSCSPISGHRSVSWYQQTPGQGLQFLFEYFSETQRNKGNFPGRFSGRQFSNSRSEMNVSTLELGDSALYLCASSLRGQSFYSNQPQHFGDGTRLSIL.

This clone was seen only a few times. The CDR3 DNA sequence: TGTGCCAGCAGCCCGAGATTACTAGCGGGAGCGGCGGGTACGCAGTATTTT. Translation gives CASSPRLLAGAAGTQYF. The chain recombines TRBV7-9 with TRBJ2-3; 11 bases agree with TRBD2. This CDR3 is 17 amino acids long. With V trimmed by 5 bases and J by 8 bases, 15 bases remained unmatched. The germline gives CDR1 SEHNR, CDR2 FQNEAQ (reference sequence).

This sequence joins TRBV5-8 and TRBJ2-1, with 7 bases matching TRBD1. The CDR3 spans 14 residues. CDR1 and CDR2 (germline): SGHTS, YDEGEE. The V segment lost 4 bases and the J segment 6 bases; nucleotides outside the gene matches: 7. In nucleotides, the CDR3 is TGTGCCAGCAGCCAACCAAACAGGGGCAATGAGCAGTTCTTC. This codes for CASSQPNRGNEQFF.

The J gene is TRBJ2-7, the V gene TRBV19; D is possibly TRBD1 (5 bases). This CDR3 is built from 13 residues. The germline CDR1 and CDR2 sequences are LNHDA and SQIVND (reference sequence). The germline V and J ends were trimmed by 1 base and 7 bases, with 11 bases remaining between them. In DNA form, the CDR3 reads TGTGCCAGTAGTATAGCGACGAACAGGGAGCAGTACTTC. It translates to CASSIATNREQYF.

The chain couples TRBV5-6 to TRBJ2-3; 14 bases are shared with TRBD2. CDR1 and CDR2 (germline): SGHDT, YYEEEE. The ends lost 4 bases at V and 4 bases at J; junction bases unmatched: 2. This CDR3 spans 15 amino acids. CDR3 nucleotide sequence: TGTGCCAGCAGCGGGACTAGCGGGAGTCCAGATACGCAGTATTTT. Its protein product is CASSGTSGSPDTQYF.

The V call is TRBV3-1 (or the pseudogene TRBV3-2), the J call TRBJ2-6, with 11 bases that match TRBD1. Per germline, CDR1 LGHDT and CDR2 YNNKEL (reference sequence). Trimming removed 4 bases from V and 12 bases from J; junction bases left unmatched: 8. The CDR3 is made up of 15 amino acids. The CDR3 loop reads CASSRNGQGAGVLTF. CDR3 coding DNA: TGTGCCAGCAGCCGTAACGGACAGGGGGCCGGCGTCCTGACTTTC.

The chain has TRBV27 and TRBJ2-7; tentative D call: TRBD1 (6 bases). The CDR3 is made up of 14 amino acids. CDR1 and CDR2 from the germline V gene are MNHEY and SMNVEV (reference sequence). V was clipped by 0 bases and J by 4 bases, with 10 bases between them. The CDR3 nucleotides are TGTGCCAGCAGTTTATCCGCCAGGGGTTACGAGCAGTACTTC. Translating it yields CASSLSARGYEQYF.

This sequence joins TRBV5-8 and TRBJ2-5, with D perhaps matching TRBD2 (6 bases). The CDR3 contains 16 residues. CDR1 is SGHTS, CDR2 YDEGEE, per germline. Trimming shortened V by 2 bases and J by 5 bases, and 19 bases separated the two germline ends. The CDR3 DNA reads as TGTGCCAGCAGCTTTGGGAGGTCGGCAGGGAAGGAGACCCAGTACTTC. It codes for CASSFGRSAGKETQYF.